Sequencing of this T cell receptor beta chain was carried out in a study of T cell responses to AZD1222 COVID-19 vaccine. Notes on the study in general: Clonal diversity was possibly underestimated, and white British individuals and females predominated among donors. Repertoires were sampled only after the peak T cell response.

Note on this clone: The antigen is undetermined.

The CDR3 has 12 amino acids. The germline V gene encodes CDR1 MDHEN and CDR2 SYDVKM. V lost 6 bases and J 12 bases, leaving 15 bases between the germline ends. TCRdb's copy holds only in-frame clones and misses some; the assay was immunoSEQ multiplex PCR. This table has some 110,000 clones, roughly nine tenths appearing once. The clonotype was recovered from an adult in good health. The V gene is TRBV28, the J gene TRBJ2-1, with unresolved D. This material consisted of peripheral blood, taken on day 0 of AZD1222 vaccination. For the CDR3, the DNA is TGTGCCAGCAGCCGCCTTACTTTTGGGCAGTTCTTC. Its protein is CASSRLTFGQFF.